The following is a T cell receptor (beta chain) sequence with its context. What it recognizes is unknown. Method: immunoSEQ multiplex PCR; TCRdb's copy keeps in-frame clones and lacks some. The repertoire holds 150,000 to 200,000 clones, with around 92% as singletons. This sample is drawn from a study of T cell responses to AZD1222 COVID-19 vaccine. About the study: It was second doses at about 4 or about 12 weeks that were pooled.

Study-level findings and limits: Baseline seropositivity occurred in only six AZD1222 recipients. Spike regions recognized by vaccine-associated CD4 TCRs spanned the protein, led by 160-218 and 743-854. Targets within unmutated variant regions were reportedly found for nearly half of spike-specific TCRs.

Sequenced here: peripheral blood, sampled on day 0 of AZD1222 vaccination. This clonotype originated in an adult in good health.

CDR3 coding DNA: TGTGCCATCTCGATGCGCGATGAGCAGTTCTTC. Amino acid sequence: CAISMRDEQFF. V usage is TRBV10-3 and J usage is TRBJ2-1; D call uncertain. CDR1 ENHRY and CDR2 SYGVKD come from the germline V gene. Trimming took off 8 bases at V and 8 bases at J, with 10 bases between the two ends. CDR3 length equals 11 residues.